This TCR beta chain is drawn from a study of blood T cell repertoires in COVID-19. Study details: The United States, Italy and Spain supplied acute and convalescent COVID-19 samples. The cDNA or gDNA used as material had been derived from T cells, B-cell-depleted T cells, or PBMCs.

This clone has more than one count but fewer than ten. Germline CDR1 reads GTSNPN; CDR2 reads SVGIG (reference sequence). The CDR3 length is 12 residues. Trimming took 4 bases from V and 11 from J, leaving 12 bases between them. How the authors handled the data: Estimation of nucleated cell counts was performed using reference gene primer amplification. The protocol was immunoSEQ multiplex PCR, while the TCRdb copy is restricted to in-frame clones and leaves out a portion. From that table come the V and J calls and clone size; the DNA was used to work out D and trimming. This table holds about 170,000 clones, 60% to 85% found once.

Material for sequencing was peripheral blood. This sequence originates from a man aged 60-69 years with acute or convalescent COVID-19. The chain is built from TRBV30 and TRBJ1-6; D not resolved. The CDR3 bases are TGTGCCTGGACGGAGGGCGCGCCACCCCTCCACTTT. Its translation: CAWTEGAPPLHF.